The 22 T cell receptor beta chains below were found in one sample sequenced in a study of beta chain features in type 1 diabetes. Study-wide findings and caveats: When Type 1 diabetes patients were examined, their TCRB CDR3s proved moderately but significantly shorter in all four CD4+ subsets.

Their specific antigens are unknown. As every portion of the isolated RNA was reverse transcribed, the sequencing read expressed TCRB transcripts. Only in-frame clones appear in the TCRdb table, and some are missing; sequencing was by immunoSEQ multiplex PCR. The sample consists of 400,000 or so clones, roughly 12% of them appearing once. The sample comprised naive CD4+ T cells from blood. These TCRs come from a woman under 30 with type 1 diabetes.

The chain recombines TRBV6-6 with TRBJ1-6, with 9 positions matching TRBD1. The CDR3 runs to 14 residues. J gave up 10 bases and V 2 bases, and 3 bases lay outside the gene matches. Germline loops: CDR1 MNHNY, CDR2 SVGAGI (reference sequence). In nucleotides, the CDR3 is TGTGCCAGCAGTTACGGGACAGGGAACTCACCCCTCCACTTT. Its protein is CASSYGTGNSPLHF.

Only a few counts were recorded for this clone. The CDR3 DNA reads TGTGCCAGCAGCGTAGTCGGGGATACGCAGTATTTT. This gives the protein CASSVVGDTQYF. V is TRBV9 and J is TRBJ2-3, with D uncertain. This CDR3 spans 12 amino acids. Trimming pared 0 bases from V and 6 bases from J, leaving 5 bases between. Germline values: CDR1 SGDLS, CDR2 YYNGEE.

This chain links TRBV4-3 with TRBJ2-3, with TRBD2 matching 8 bases. CDR1 is LGHNA, CDR2 YSLEER, per germline. The CDR3 has 14 amino acids. After removal of 3 bases from V and 6 bases from J, the junction contained 5 bases not matched to a gene. CDR3 loop: CASSHGREVDTQYF. CDR3 DNA sequence: TGCGCCAGCAGCCATGGGCGGGAGGTGGATACGCAGTATTTT.

This clone showed up just a few times. V is TRBV25-1 and J is TRBJ1-4; D may be TRBD1 (6 bases). CDR1 is MGHDK, CDR2 SYGVNS, per germline. The CDR3 contains 13 residues. V was clipped by 4 bases and J by 7 bases, with 10 bases between them. CDR3 amino acids: CASSGRQAEKLFF. The DNA of the CDR3 is TGTGCCAGCAGTGGACGACAGGCTGAAAAACTGTTTTTT.

J is TRBJ2-7 and V is TRBV14; D possibly corresponds to TRBD2 (6 bases). Germline CDR1 SGHDN, CDR2 FVKESK. V was cut by 4 bases and J by 0 bases, with 13 bases left in between. This CDR3 comprises 15 residues. CDR3 region: CASSPSGLRSYEQYF. The CDR3, as DNA: TGTGCCAGCAGCCCCTCGGGACTCCGCTCCTACGAGCAGTACTTC.

This clone has just a few counts. The chain is built from TRBV25-1 and TRBJ2-1, with TRBD2 matching 9 bases. The CDR3 totals 14 residues. Germline lookup yields CDR1 MGHDK and CDR2 SYGVNS. J was trimmed by 11 bases and V by 6 bases; bases with no gene match: 11. The CDR3 DNA reads TGTGCCAGCAGCCGGGGCGGGGGGGTGGCGAAGCAGTTCTTC. Amino acid sequence: CASSRGGGVAKQFF.

This clone was counted a few times. The chain has TRBV14 and TRBJ2-2; D possibly corresponds to TRBD2 (6 bases). This CDR3 has 14 amino acids. Trimming took 5 bases from V and 3 from J, leaving 10 bases between them. From germline, CDR1 is SGHDN and CDR2 FVKESK. Written as DNA, the CDR3 is TGTGCCAGCAGCGCGGGACTCTACACCGGGGAGCTGTTTTTT. Encoded protein: CASSAGLYTGELFF.

There are a few counts of this clone. The chain has TRBV6-5 and TRBJ1-2; 7 bases are shared with TRBD1. This CDR3 spans 13 amino acids. Unmatched junction bases numbered 7, after V lost 6 bases and J lost 6 bases. The germline V gene encodes CDR1 MNHEY and CDR2 SVGAGI. The CDR3 bases are TGTGCCAGCAGCCAGGACAGGTGGAATGGCTACACCTTC. Translated: CASSQDRWNGYTF.

There are a few counts of this clone. V and J are TRBV18 and TRBJ2-1, with 10 bases identical to TRBD1. The CDR3 is 13 residues long. With V trimmed by 5 bases and J by 5 bases, 0 bases remained unmatched. Germline assignment: CDR1 KGHSH and CDR2 LQKENI. CDR3 sequence: CASSGTGDNEQFF. In nucleotides, the CDR3 is TGTGCCAGCTCAGGGACAGGGGACAATGAGCAGTTCTTC. Looking up the rest from reference TRBV18 and TRBJ2-1 gives the full variable domain: NAGVMQNPRHLVRRRGQEARLRCSPMKGHSHVYWYRQLPEEGLKFMVYLQKENIIDESGMPKERFSAEFPKEGPSILRIQQVVRGDSAAYFCASSGTGDNEQFFGPGTRLTVL.

The genes are TRBV7-9 and TRBJ1-1, with TRBD1 matching over 7 bases. The CDR3 is 16 residues long. CDR1 and CDR2 (germline): SEHNR, FQNEAQ (reference sequence). Unmatched junction bases numbered 10, after V lost 5 bases and J lost 1 base. The CDR3 DNA reads as TGTGCCAGCAGCCCAAGACCGGGACAGTCGAACACTGAAGCTTTCTTT. This translates into CASSPRPGQSNTEAFF.

This clone was counted a few times. V gene TRBV28 combines with J gene TRBJ1-4, with 7 nucleotides matching TRBD1. J lost 6 bases, V lost 3 bases, and 7 bases had no gene match. The CDR3 is 15 amino acids. CDR1 and CDR2 (germline): MDHEN, SYDVKM. CDR3 sequence (DNA): TGTGCCAGCAGTTTCCCGGGCACAGGGGATGAAAAACTGTTTTTT. Protein sequence: CASSFPGTGDEKLFF.

In DNA, the CDR3 is TGTGCCAGCAGCTTAGTAGCAGGGCCCTACGAGCAGTACTTC. Amino acids: CASSLVAGPYEQYF. V and J are TRBV7-9 and TRBJ2-7; a possible D gene is TRBD1 (5 bases). Germline assignment: CDR1 SEHNR and CDR2 FQNEAQ (reference sequence). V lost 1 base and J 2 bases, leaving 9 bases between the germline ends. The CDR3 runs to 14 residues. Looking up the rest from reference TRBV7-9 and TRBJ2-7 gives the full variable domain: DTGVSQNPRHKITKRGQNVTFRCDPISEHNRLYWYRQTLGQGPEFLTYFQNEAQLEKSRLLSDRFSAERPKGSFSTLEIQRTEQGDSAMYLCASSLVAGPYEQYFGPGTRLTVT.

The rearrangement links TRBV28 to TRBJ2-5; D remains ambiguous. V was clipped by 5 bases and J by 3 bases, with 7 bases between them. The germline CDR1 and CDR2 sequences are MDHEN and SYDVKM. The CDR3 totals 12 residues. This CDR3 reads CASSPREETQYF. CDR3 nucleotides: TGTGCCAGCAGTCCCCGGGAAGAGACCCAGTACTTC.

This clone was picked up a small number of times. For the CDR3, the DNA is TGCAGCGTTGAACAAAGGGGCCTTGCATCTAACTATGGCTACACCTTC. Translation: CSVEQRGLASNYGYTF. This chain uses TRBV29-1 with TRBJ1-2, with D maybe TRBD1 (5 bases). The CDR3 sequence is 16 residues long. V dropped 2 bases and J dropped 0 bases, with 16 bases sitting between them. Per the germline V gene, CDR1 is SQVTM and CDR2 is ANQGSEA.

J is TRBJ2-1 and V is TRBV7-2; 10 bases agree with TRBD1. The CDR3 consists of 17 residues. The germline V gene encodes CDR1 SGHTA and CDR2 FQGNSA. V was clipped by 3 bases and J by 9 bases; unmatched bases: 14. The CDR3 reads CASSFRPGTGALGEQFF. CDR3 bases: TGTGCCAGCAGCTTTAGACCCGGGACAGGGGCTCTTGGTGAGCAGTTCTTC.

V and J are TRBV6-5 and TRBJ2-1; tentatively, D is TRBD2 (6 bases). This CDR3 has 15 residues. Germline V CDR1 and CDR2: MNHEY, SVGAGI. V lost 6 bases to trimming and J lost 7 bases, with 19 bases between them. CDR3 amino acids: CASSSWTGTANEQFF. CDR3 bases: TGTGCCAGCAGCTCCTGGACCGGGACTGCTAATGAGCAGTTCTTC.

The J gene is TRBJ2-1, the V gene TRBV4-1, with TRBD2 matching over 9 bases. V lost 3 bases to trimming and J lost 7 bases; unmatched junction nucleotides: 7. CDR3 size: 15 residues. The germline V gene encodes CDR1 MGHRA and CDR2 YSYEKL. The CDR3 nucleotides are TGCGCCAGCAGCCAGGTAGCGGGAGTGGGAAATGAGCAGTTCTTC. This encodes CASSQVAGVGNEQFF.

This clone occurred a few times. V gene TRBV9 combines with J gene TRBJ2-3; TRBD2 agrees at 7 bases. The CDR3 totals 14 residues. CDR1 is SGDLS and CDR2 is YYNGEE in the germline V gene. With 4 bases clipped from V and 3 bases from J, the junction kept 5 bases outside the gene matches. CDR3 residues: CASSFAGETDTQYF. The CDR3 nucleotides are TGTGCCAGCAGCTTTGCGGGGGAAACAGATACGCAGTATTTT.

This clone was counted between two and nine times. The V call is TRBV9, the J call TRBJ2-6; possibly TRBD2 for D (6 bases). The CDR3 extends over 15 amino acids. V lost 0 bases and J 12 bases, leaving 16 bases between the germline ends. Germline V gives CDR1 SGDLS, CDR2 YYNGEE. Here the CDR3 DNA reads TGTGCCAGCAGCGTAGCATCAGGGACTCTCGGCGTCCTGACTTTC. This sequence encodes CASSVASGTLGVLTF.

This clone turned up a few times. The chain links TRBV5-5 to TRBJ2-1; TRBD2 matches 11 bases. This CDR3 comprises 14 residues. Unmatched junction bases numbered 3, after V lost 5 bases and J lost 5 bases. The germline gives CDR1 SGHKS, CDR2 YYEKEE (reference sequence). CDR3 bases: TGTGCCAGCAGAACTAGCGGGAGTGACAATGAGCAGTTCTTC. It is translated as CASRTSGSDNEQFF. Full variable domain (missing parts from reference TRBV5-5 and TRBJ2-1): DAGVTQSPTHLIKTRGQQVTLRCSPISGHKSVSWYQQVLGQGPQFIFQYYEKEERGRGNFPDRFSARQFPNYSSELNVNALLLGDSALYLCASRTSGSDNEQFFGPGTRLTVL.

The CDR3 here is CASSLTGGVGTGELFF. The CDR3 bases are TGTGCCAGCAGCTTAACGGGGGGAGTGGGGACCGGGGAGCTGTTTTTT. V gene TRBV7-3 combines with J gene TRBJ2-2; D possibly corresponds to TRBD2 (6 bases). The CDR3 has 16 amino acids. The ends were cut back, 0 bases at V and 5 bases at J, with 13 bases in the middle. Per the germline V gene, CDR1 is SGHTA and CDR2 is FQGTGA.

The chain couples TRBV15 to TRBJ2-6, with a tentative D call TRBD1 (6 bases). The germline V gene has CDR1 LNHNV and CDR2 YYDKDF (reference sequence). The CDR3 spans 17 residues. V shed 4 bases and J shed 4 bases, with 17 bases lying between them. The CDR3 loop reads CATSISKGGLGANVLTF. The DNA for the CDR3 is TGTGCCACCAGCATCTCCAAAGGGGGTTTGGGGGCCAACGTCCTGACTTTC.